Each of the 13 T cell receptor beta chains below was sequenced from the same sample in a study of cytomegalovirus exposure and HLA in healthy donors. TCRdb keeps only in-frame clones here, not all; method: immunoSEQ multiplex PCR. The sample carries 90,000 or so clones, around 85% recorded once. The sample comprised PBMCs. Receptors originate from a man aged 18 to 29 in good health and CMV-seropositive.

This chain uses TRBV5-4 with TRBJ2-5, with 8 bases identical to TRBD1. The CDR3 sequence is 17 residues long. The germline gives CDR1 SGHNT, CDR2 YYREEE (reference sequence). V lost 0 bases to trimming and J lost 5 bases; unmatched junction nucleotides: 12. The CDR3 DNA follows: TGTGCCAGCAGCTTGGGCCCCGGTGGCAGGGGGCGTGAGACCCAGTACTTC. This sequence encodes CASSLGPGGRGRETQYF.

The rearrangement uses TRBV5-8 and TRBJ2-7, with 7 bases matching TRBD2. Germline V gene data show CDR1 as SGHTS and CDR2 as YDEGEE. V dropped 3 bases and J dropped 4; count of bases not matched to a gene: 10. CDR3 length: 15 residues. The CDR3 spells CASSSRGLADYEQYF. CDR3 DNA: TGTGCCAGCAGCTCCCGTGGGCTAGCGGATTACGAGCAGTACTTC.

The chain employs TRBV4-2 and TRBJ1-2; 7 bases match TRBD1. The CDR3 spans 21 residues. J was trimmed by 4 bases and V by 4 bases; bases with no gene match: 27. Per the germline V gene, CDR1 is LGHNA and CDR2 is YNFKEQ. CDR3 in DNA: TGTGCCAGCAGCCTACCATCTGGCGGCGAGAAGGGGGCTATTGGGTTCTATGGCTACACCTTC. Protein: CASSLPSGGEKGAIGFYGYTF.

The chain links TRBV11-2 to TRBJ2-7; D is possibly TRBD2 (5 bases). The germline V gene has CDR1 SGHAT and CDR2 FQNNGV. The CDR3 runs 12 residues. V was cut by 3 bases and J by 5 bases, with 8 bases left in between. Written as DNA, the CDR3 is TGTGCCAGCAGCTTCGGACTCGACGAGCAGTACTTC. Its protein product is CASSFGLDEQYF.

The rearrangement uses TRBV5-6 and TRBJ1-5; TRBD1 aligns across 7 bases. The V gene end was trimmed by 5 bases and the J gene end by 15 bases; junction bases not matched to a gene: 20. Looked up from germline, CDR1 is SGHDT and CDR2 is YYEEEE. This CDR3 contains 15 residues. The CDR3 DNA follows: TGTGCCAGCAGTGTGGGACAGAACAATCAGGGTGGGATGCATTTT. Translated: CASSVGQNNQGGMHF.

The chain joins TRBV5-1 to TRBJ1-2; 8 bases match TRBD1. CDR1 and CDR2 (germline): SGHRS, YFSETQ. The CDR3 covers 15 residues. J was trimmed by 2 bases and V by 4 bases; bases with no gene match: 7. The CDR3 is CASSREQGGNYGYTF. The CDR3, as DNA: TGCGCCAGCAGCCGAGAACAGGGGGGAAACTATGGCTACACCTTC.

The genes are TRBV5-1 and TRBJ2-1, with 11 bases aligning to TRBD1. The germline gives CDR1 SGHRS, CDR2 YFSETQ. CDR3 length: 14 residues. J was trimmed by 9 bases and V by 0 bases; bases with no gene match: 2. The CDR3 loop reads CASSLDGQGAEQFF. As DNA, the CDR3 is TGCGCCAGCAGCTTGGATGGACAGGGGGCTGAGCAGTTCTTC.

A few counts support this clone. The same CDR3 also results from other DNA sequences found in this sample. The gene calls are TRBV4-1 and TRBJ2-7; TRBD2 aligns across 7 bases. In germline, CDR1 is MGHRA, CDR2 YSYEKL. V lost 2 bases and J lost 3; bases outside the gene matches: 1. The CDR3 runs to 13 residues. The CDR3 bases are TGCGCCAGCAGCCAACAGCGGGGCTACGAGCAGTACGTC. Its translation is CASSQQRGYEQYV.

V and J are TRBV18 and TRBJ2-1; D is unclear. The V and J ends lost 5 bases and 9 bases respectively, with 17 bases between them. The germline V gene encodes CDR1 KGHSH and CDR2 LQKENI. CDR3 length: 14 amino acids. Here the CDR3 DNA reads TGTGCCAGCTCAGCTAGTCACCACCCTCTTGAGCAGTTCTTC. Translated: CASSASHHPLEQFF.

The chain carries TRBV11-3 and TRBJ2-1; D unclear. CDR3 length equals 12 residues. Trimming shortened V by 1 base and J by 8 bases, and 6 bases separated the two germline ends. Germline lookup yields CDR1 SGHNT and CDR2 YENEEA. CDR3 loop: CASSLVADEQFF. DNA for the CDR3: TGTGCCAGCAGCTTAGTAGCCGATGAGCAGTTCTTC.

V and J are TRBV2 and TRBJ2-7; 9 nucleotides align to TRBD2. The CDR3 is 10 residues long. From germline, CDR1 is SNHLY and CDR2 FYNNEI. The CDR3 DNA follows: TGCCTAGCGGGAAGTTACGAGCAGTACGTC. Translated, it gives CLAGSYEQYV.

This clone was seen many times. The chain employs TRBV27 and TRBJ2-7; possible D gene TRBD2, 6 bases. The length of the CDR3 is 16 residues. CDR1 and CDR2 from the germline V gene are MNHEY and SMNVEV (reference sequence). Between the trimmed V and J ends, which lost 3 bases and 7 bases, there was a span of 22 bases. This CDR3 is CASSFGGTGLGGEQYF. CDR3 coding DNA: TGTGCCAGCAGTTTCGGTGGGACGGGACTCGGGGGAGAGCAGTACTTC.

CDR3 bases: TGTGCCAGCAGTCTAGGACTAGCGGGGAACAATGAGCAGTTCTTC. Translated: CASSLGLAGNNEQFF. This sequence joins TRBV27 and TRBJ2-1; 12 nucleotides align to TRBD2. V shed 5 bases and J 5 bases; nucleotides not matched to a gene: 4. Per germline, CDR1 MNHEY and CDR2 SMNVEV (reference sequence). The CDR3 spans 15 residues.